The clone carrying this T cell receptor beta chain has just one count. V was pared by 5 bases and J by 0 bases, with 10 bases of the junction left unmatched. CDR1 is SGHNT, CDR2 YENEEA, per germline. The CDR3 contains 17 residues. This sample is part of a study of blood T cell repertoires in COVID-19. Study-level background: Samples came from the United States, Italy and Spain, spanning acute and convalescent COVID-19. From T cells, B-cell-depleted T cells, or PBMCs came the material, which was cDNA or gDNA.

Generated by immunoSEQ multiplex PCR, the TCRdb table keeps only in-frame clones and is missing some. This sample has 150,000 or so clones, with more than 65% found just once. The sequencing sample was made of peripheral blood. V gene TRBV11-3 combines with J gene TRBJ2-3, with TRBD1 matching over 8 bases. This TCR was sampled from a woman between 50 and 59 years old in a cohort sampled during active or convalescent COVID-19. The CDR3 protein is CASSLGGQVSSTDTQYF. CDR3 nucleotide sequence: TGTGCCAGCAGCCTAGGGGGACAGGTATCTAGCACAGATACGCAGTATTTT.